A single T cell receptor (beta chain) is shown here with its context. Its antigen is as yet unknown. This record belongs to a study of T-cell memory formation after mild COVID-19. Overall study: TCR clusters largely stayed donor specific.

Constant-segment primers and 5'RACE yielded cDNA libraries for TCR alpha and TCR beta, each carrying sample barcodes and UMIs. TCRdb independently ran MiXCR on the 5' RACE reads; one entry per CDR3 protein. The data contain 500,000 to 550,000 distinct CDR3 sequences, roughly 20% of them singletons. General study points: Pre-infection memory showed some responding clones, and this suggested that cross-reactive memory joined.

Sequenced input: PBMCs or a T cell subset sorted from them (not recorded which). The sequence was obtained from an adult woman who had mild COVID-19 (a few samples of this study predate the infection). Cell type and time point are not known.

This CDR3 reads CASSFGTFYEQYF. In nucleotides, the CDR3 is TGTGCCAGCAGCTTCGGGACCTTCTACGAGCAGTACTTC. V is TRBV7-8 and J is TRBJ2-7; either TRBD1 or TRBD2 may fit D (5 bases each). CDR3 size: 13 residues. The V and J ends lost 3 bases and 3 bases respectively, with 9 bases between them. Germline V gene data show CDR1 as SGHVS and CDR2 as FQNEAQ.